The clone carrying this T cell receptor (beta chain) was recorded a few times. What it binds is not known. A junction end diverges from the germline sequence, so it may reflect a read error. It was a multiplex PCR that amplified TCR beta CDR3, with 32 V and 13 J primers. TCRdb re-called the multiplex PCR reads through MiXCR, storing one row per CDR3 protein. This sample yields several thousand distinct CDR3 sequences, of which approximately 58% are seen a single time; roughly 9.8% belongs to the top ten. These data are taken from a study of immune heterogeneity within non-small cell lung tumors. Study-wide results and caveats: High-frequency clones unique to single sites coexisted with identical dominant CDR3 beta clonotypes that recurred across tumor sites within a patient. Clonotypes of T-cell receptor beta found at high frequency were largely distinct between individual patients.

The CDR3 length is 15 residues. Germline-derived CDR1 and CDR2 are WNHNN and SYGVQD (reference sequence). At roughly 610 ng per sample, bulk tumor genomic DNA provided the template. Biopsies that were spaced far apart were taken, several per primary tumor, during surgery. Enrolled patients presented with newly diagnosed, previously untreated non-small cell lung cancer and underwent curative surgery. This rearrangement joins TRBV10-1 to TRBJ2-1; 9 nucleotides line up with TRBD2. Source material: lung tumor tissue. This clonotype was sampled from a man between 65 and 85 years old with non-small cell lung cancer. The CDR3 reads CAGSLAGVGYNEQFF. DNA of the CDR3: TGCGCCGGCAGTTTAGCGGGAGTGGGTTACAATGAGCAGTTCTTC.